These 12 T cell receptor beta chains were sequenced from one sample in a study of T cells after yellow fever vaccination. TCRdb re-called the 5' RACE reads through MiXCR, storing one row per CDR3 protein. The sample includes 450,000 to 550,000 distinct CDR3 sequences, around a fifth seen only once; the top ten take about 15%. The material sequenced was PBMCs, taken about 20 days after the first yellow fever vaccination. The receptors were gathered from a young man who received the YFV17D yellow fever vaccine.

In its sample, this clonotype was seen a few times. A read error may account for a junction end that differs from germline. This chain uses TRBV18 with TRBJ1-6, with D possibly matching TRBD1 (5 bases). In germline, CDR1 is KGHSH, CDR2 LQKENI. The CDR3 is made up of 14 amino acids. The CDR3 here is CASSPTQGNPPLHF. The CDR3, as DNA: TGTGCCAGCTCACCAACGCAGGGTAATCCACCCCTCCACTTT.

This rearrangement joins TRBV19 to TRBJ1-5; D remains unclear. The CDR3 totals 13 residues. CDR1 LNHDA and CDR2 SQIVND come from the germline V gene (reference sequence). Trimming pared 0 bases from V and 9 bases from J, leaving 9 bases between. The CDR3 protein is CASSIDLRLPQHF. CDR3 coding DNA: TGTGCCAGTAGTATAGATCTTAGGCTGCCCCAGCATTTT.

This clonotype has a handful of counts. V and J are TRBV5-1 and TRBJ2-1; 9 bases agree with TRBD1. Germline CDR1 is SGHRS and CDR2 is YFSETQ. Germline trimming cut 1 base from V and 10 bases from J; bases unmatched to any gene: 24. This CDR3 region has 20 residues. CDR3 sequence: CASSLSATGGVYGLPGEQFF. The CDR3 DNA reads as TGCGCCAGCAGCTTGTCTGCCACAGGGGGCGTTTATGGCCTCCCCGGGGAGCAGTTCTTC.

The chain employs TRBV11-2 and TRBJ2-7; TRBD1 might be the D (7 bases). The CDR3 runs to 16 residues. Per germline, CDR1 SGHAT and CDR2 FQNNGV. V gave up 3 bases and J gave up 3 bases, with 18 bases separating them. The CDR3 protein is CASSFGRRQGGYEQYF. Here the CDR3 DNA reads TGTGCCAGCAGCTTCGGGCGGCGGCAGGGGGGCTACGAGCAGTACTTC.

This clonotype has just a few counts. The chain is built from TRBV7-6 and TRBJ1-1; TRBD1 matches 8 bases. Germline V gene lookup returns CDR1 SGHVS and CDR2 FNYEAQ. The CDR3 sequence is 15 residues long. V gave up 5 bases and J gave up 1 base; unmatched junction bases: 6. This chain's CDR3 is CASSLGQAANTEAFF. The CDR3 DNA reads as TGTGCCAGCAGCCTGGGACAGGCAGCGAACACTGAAGCTTTCTTT.

This clonotype was found a few times. V usage is TRBV5-1 and J usage is TRBJ1-3; 7 bases align to TRBD1. CDR1 and CDR2 from the germline V gene are SGHRS and YFSETQ. The J segment lost 2 bases and the V segment lost 3 bases, leaving 11 bases of the junction unmatched. The CDR3 covers 17 residues. CDR3 coding DNA: TGCGCCAGCAGCTGGGCTACAGGGGAAGACGCTGGAAACACCATATATTTT. This codes for CASSWATGEDAGNTIYF.

As DNA, the CDR3 is TGTGCCAGCAGTTCAGCGCTAGCGGGGAAGTCATATACGCAGTATTTT. Translation: CASSSALAGKSYTQYF. The chain recombines TRBV7-2 with TRBJ2-3; 9 bases align to TRBD2. The CDR3 sequence is 16 residues long. With 6 bases clipped from V and 7 bases from J, the junction kept 14 bases outside the gene matches. Per germline, CDR1 SGHTA and CDR2 FQGNSA.

The chain employs TRBV7-2 and TRBJ2-2; unclear D gene. V shed 1 base and J shed 5 bases, with 14 bases lying between them. Germline V gene sequence: CDR1 SGHTA, CDR2 FQGNSA. The length of the CDR3 is 16 residues. In DNA, the CDR3 is TGTGCCAGCAGCTTAGTATTGCCAGGACCTACCGGGGAGCTGTTTTTT. Its protein is CASSLVLPGPTGELFF.

The sample holds a few counts of this clonotype. The chain combines TRBV4-1 with TRBJ2-2; D gene unclear. The CDR3 runs to 15 residues. Trimming left V 1 base short and J 1 base short, with 7 bases between. Germline-derived CDR1 and CDR2 are MGHRA and YSYEKL. The CDR3 sequence: CASSQAAKNTGELFF. CDR3 coding DNA: TGCGCCAGCAGCCAAGCAGCCAAGAACACCGGGGAGCTGTTTTTT.

This chain links TRBV7-2 with TRBJ2-1; weak D call: TRBD1 (8 bases). Trimming took 4 bases from V and 2 from J, leaving 18 bases between them. The CDR3 has 17 amino acids. Germline loops: CDR1 SGHTA, CDR2 FQGNSA. Here the CDR3 reads CASSSPNRGGTYNEQFF. For the CDR3, the DNA is TGTGCCAGCAGCTCACCTAACAGGGGGGGAACCTACAATGAGCAGTTCTTC.

This chain uses TRBV11-1 with TRBJ2-4; 8 bases fit TRBD1. With 5 bases clipped from V and 0 bases from J, the junction kept 12 bases outside the gene matches. CDR1 is SGHAT, CDR2 FQDESV, per germline (reference sequence). This CDR3 is built from 18 residues. CDR3 protein: CASSPKTTGVVAKNIQYF. In DNA form, the CDR3 reads TGTGCCAGCAGCCCAAAAACGACAGGGGTTGTAGCCAAAAACATTCAGTACTTC.

The chain employs TRBV20-1 and TRBJ1-3; the D is unclear. Trimming took off 6 bases at V and 4 bases at J, with 10 bases between the two ends. Germline CDR1 is DFQATT and CDR2 is SNEGSKA (reference sequence). The CDR3 has 12 amino acids. The CDR3 region is CSALRSGNTIYF. DNA for the CDR3: TGCAGTGCCCTGCGATCAGGAAACACCATATATTTT.